This T cell receptor beta chain derives from a study of cytomegalovirus exposure and HLA in healthy donors. The PCR had 60 Vbeta and 13 Jbeta primers. Produced via immunoSEQ multiplex PCR; TCRdb's table is partial and in-frame only. This sample yields about 140,000 clones, of which about 80% are seen a single time; 1% to 1.5% belongs to the top ten. This CDR3 spans 12 amino acids. Per the germline V gene, CDR1 is MNHEY and CDR2 is SVGAGI. This clone has only a few counts. At one of its ends the junction is not consistent with the germline gene, which may arise from a read error. Sequencing was done on a sample of PBMCs. V and J are TRBV6-5 and TRBJ1-1; a weak D match, TRBD1 (5 bases). This TCR came from a male donor in good health and CMV-seropositive. CDR3 in DNA: TGTGCCAGCAGTGAGGGAGGGGTTCAAACGCAGTTT. Its protein product is CASSEGGVQTQF.